Listed here are 29 T cell receptor beta chains from one sample, sequenced in a study of a mutant IDH1 vaccine in newly diagnosed glioma. These receptors lack a known antigen. Some clones are missing from TCRdb's copy, which holds only in-frame ones; the method was immunoSEQ multiplex PCR. The table shows 69,000 or so clones, with approximately 86% occurring only once. The sample's time point: week 35, safety follow-up. Doses consisted of 300 ug of mutant IDH1 20-mer peptide each, paired with topical imiquimod. The sample here was PBMCs, taken from a glioma patient whose treatment included an IDH1 peptide vaccine. These receptors were collected from a man aged 30 to 45 with glioma.

The chain combines TRBV28 with TRBJ1-6; 7 bases match TRBD1. V was pared by 5 bases and J by 14 bases, with 12 bases of the junction left unmatched. The CDR3 spans 14 residues. Germline values: CDR1 MDHEN, CDR2 SYDVKM. The CDR3 sequence: CASSVPGQPFSLHF. The CDR3 DNA reads TGTGCCAGCAGTGTTCCGGGACAGCCATTCTCCCTCCACTTT.

The rearrangement uses TRBV10-3 and TRBJ2-7; no clear D gene. Trimming removed 0 bases from V and 7 bases from J, with 7 bases in between. Germline V lookup: CDR1 ENHRY, CDR2 SYGVKD. The CDR3 loop spans 12 amino acids. CDR3 region: CAISESDGEQYF. The CDR3 nucleotides are TGTGCCATCAGTGAGTCTGATGGGGAGCAGTACTTC.

V and J are TRBV15 and TRBJ1-1, with D unclear. Trimming took off 8 bases at V and 1 base at J, with 11 bases between the two ends. The CDR3 extends over 13 amino acids. In germline, CDR1 is LNHNV, CDR2 YYDKDF (reference sequence). DNA of the CDR3: TGTGCCACCGCCTCTCATCCGAACACTGAAGCTTTCTTT. Translating it yields CATASHPNTEAFF.

This clone was counted a single time. V gene TRBV7-9 combines with J gene TRBJ1-1; 7 bases map to TRBD1. V trimming: 2 bases; J trimming: 1 base; junction bases outside the gene matches: 7. There are 16 residues in the CDR3. Germline loops: CDR1 SEHNR, CDR2 FQNEAQ (reference sequence). The chain's CDR3 is CASSLRQGRPNTEAFF. The CDR3 coding sequence is TGTGCCAGCAGCTTAAGACAGGGCCGCCCGAACACTGAAGCTTTCTTT.

The sample holds a few counts of this clone. This sequence joins TRBV5-1 and TRBJ1-1, with 8 bases matching TRBD1. The CDR3 is made up of 16 amino acids. Germline V gives CDR1 SGHRS, CDR2 YFSETQ. The ends lost 0 bases at V and 1 base at J; junction bases unmatched: 5. DNA of the CDR3: TGCGCCAGCAGCTTGGGTACGGGACAGGCGAACACTGAAGCTTTCTTT. Translation gives CASSLGTGQANTEAFF.

The chain uses TRBV2 and TRBJ2-5; D gene ambiguous. The CDR3 spans 12 residues. Germline assignment: CDR1 SNHLY and CDR2 FYNNEI. V was trimmed by 8 bases and J by 4 bases, leaving 11 bases between them. This CDR3 is CASLVDGETQYF. The DNA for the CDR3 is TGTGCCAGCCTGGTCGACGGAGAGACCCAGTACTTC. Combining the CDR3 with reference TRBV2 and TRBJ2-5 gives the whole variable domain EPEVTQTPSHQVTQMGQEVILRCVPISNHLYFYWYRQILGQKVEFLVSFYNNEISEKSEIFDDQFSVERPDGSNFTLKIRSTKLEDSAMYFCASLVDGETQYFGPGTRLLVL.

The chain employs TRBV15 and TRBJ1-1, with 10 bases matching TRBD1. CDR1 and CDR2 (germline): LNHNV, YYDKDF (reference sequence). The CDR3 runs 15 residues. The V and J ends lost 4 bases and 3 bases, in that order; junction bases with no gene match: 5. CDR3 in amino acids: CATSTYGTGDTEAFF. The CDR3 DNA reads as TGTGCCACCAGCACCTATGGGACAGGGGACACTGAAGCTTTCTTT.

This chain links TRBV6-1 with TRBJ1-5, with a tentative D call TRBD1 (6 bases). CDR1 MNHNS and CDR2 SASEGT come from the germline V gene. V dropped 0 bases and J dropped 6 bases, with 12 bases sitting between them. The CDR3 runs 15 residues. DNA for the CDR3: TGTGCCAGCAGTGAAGCGACGGGGGGCATTCAGCCCCAGCATTTT. It translates to CASSEATGGIQPQHF.

The chain combines TRBV5-5 with TRBJ2-2; TRBD2 matches at 10 bases. V was clipped by 3 bases and J by 4 bases; unmatched bases: 6. CDR3 size: 16 residues. Germline CDR1 and CDR2: SGHKS and YYEKEE (reference sequence). The CDR3 DNA reads as TGTGCCAGCAGCTCCAGCCTAGCGGGGGTCACCGGGGAGCTGTTTTTT. Amino acid sequence: CASSSSLAGVTGELFF.

The chain uses TRBV7-3 and TRBJ2-2; 14 bases line up with TRBD2. Germline V CDR1 and CDR2: SGHTA, FQGTGA. The CDR3 is made up of 16 amino acids. Trimming took 3 bases from V and 5 from J; bases not matched to a gene: 2. In DNA form, the CDR3 reads TGTGCCAGCAGCTTGGGACTAGCGGGAGTGACCGGGGAGCTGTTTTTT. Translating gives CASSLGLAGVTGELFF.

V usage is TRBV5-1 and J usage is TRBJ1-1; TRBD1 matches at 11 bases. Germline-derived CDR1 and CDR2 are SGHRS and YFSETQ. V was pared by 4 bases and J by 7 bases, with 15 bases of the junction left unmatched. The CDR3 consists of 17 residues. Here the CDR3 reads CASSQLNHGQGAGEAFF. The CDR3 DNA sequence: TGCGCCAGCAGCCAGCTAAATCACGGACAGGGGGCGGGTGAAGCTTTCTTT.

The rearrangement joins TRBV18 to TRBJ2-1, with D maybe TRBD1 (5 bases). The CDR3 extends over 15 amino acids. Germline V gives CDR1 KGHSH, CDR2 LQKENI. V lost 6 bases and J lost 7, with 19 bases in between. The CDR3 sequence: CASSAGQSSRNEQFF. The CDR3 DNA follows: TGTGCCAGCTCGGCTGGACAAAGTAGCCGAAATGAGCAGTTCTTC.

CDR3 sequence: CASSLAGEMNTEAFF. The DNA for the CDR3 is TGTGCCAGCAGCTTGGCCGGGGAAATGAACACTGAAGCTTTCTTT. The chain combines TRBV5-4 with TRBJ1-1; D gene uncertain. Germline V gives CDR1 SGHNT, CDR2 YYREEE (reference sequence). CDR3 length: 15 residues. Trimming left V 0 bases short and J 0 bases short, with 9 bases between.

The sample holds one count of this clone. This rearrangement joins TRBV28 to TRBJ2-7; possible D gene TRBD1, 5 bases. This CDR3 has 14 residues. Per germline, CDR1 MDHEN and CDR2 SYDVKM. The V gene lost 1 base and the J gene lost 2 bases, with 9 bases spanning the gap. CDR3 region: CASSLFQDTYEQYF. CDR3 nucleotide sequence: TGTGCCAGCAGTTTATTCCAGGACACCTACGAGCAGTACTTC.

This rearrangement joins TRBV28 to TRBJ2-7, with D possibly TRBD1 on 6 matching bases. The CDR3 consists of 12 residues. Germline V gene sequence: CDR1 MDHEN, CDR2 SYDVKM. Trimming cost V 5 bases and J 4 bases, with 9 bases left between them. The DNA for the CDR3 is TGTGCCAGCAGTCCCGGACAGTACGAGCAGTACTTC. Translation: CASSPGQYEQYF.

This clone was seen only a few times. The chain is built from TRBV4-1 and TRBJ2-1; 7 positions match TRBD1. The CDR3 extends over 14 amino acids. Losses at the gene ends were 0 bases for V and 14 bases for J; bases not matched to a gene: 10. Germline V lookup: CDR1 MGHRA, CDR2 YSYEKL. The CDR3 region is CASSQDRITGVKFF. CDR3 nucleotides: TGCGCCAGCAGCCAAGATCGGATTACAGGGGTAAAGTTCTTC.

This clone was recorded only once. This chain joins TRBV7-6 and TRBJ2-3; D call uncertain. Germline-derived CDR1 and CDR2 are SGHVS and FNYEAQ. This CDR3 spans 14 amino acids. Trimming left V 0 bases short and J 5 bases short, with 9 bases between. The CDR3 protein is CASSLAGREDTQYF. CDR3 nucleotide sequence: TGTGCCAGCAGCTTAGCTGGTAGGGAAGATACGCAGTATTTT.

V is TRBV6-5 and J is TRBJ2-7; the D call may be TRBD1 or TRBD2 (6 bases each). The CDR3 has 15 amino acids. The V end lost 7 bases, the J end lost 0 bases, and 16 bases lay between the germline ends. Germline V lookup: CDR1 MNHEY, CDR2 SVGAGI. The CDR3 coding sequence is TGTGCCAGCATTGGATTGTGGGGGGCCTCCTACGAGCAGTACTTC. This codes for CASIGLWGASYEQYF.

This chain connects TRBV7-9 to TRBJ1-3; D perhaps matches TRBD1 (6 bases). V was pared by 7 bases and J by 0 bases, with 10 bases between. The CDR3 runs 14 residues. The germline gives CDR1 SEHNR, CDR2 FQNEAQ (reference sequence). The CDR3 sequence: CASTRTVSGNTIYF. The CDR3 DNA follows: TGTGCCAGCACCCGGACAGTCTCTGGAAACACCATATATTTT.

This chain uses TRBV5-1 with TRBJ1-4; the match to TRBD1 covers 9 bases. Trimming removed 4 bases from V and 0 bases from J; junction bases left unmatched: 13. The CDR3 runs 19 residues. The germline gives CDR1 SGHRS, CDR2 YFSETQ. The CDR3 DNA sequence: TGCGCCAGCAGCGTAAATCCGGGACAGGGCCTTACAACTAATGAAAAACTGTTTTTT. Translated: CASSVNPGQGLTTNEKLFF.

The rearrangement links TRBV4-2 to TRBJ1-1; D not certain. Trimming cost V 5 bases and J 5 bases, with 15 bases left between them. This CDR3 spans 14 amino acids. Per germline, CDR1 LGHNA and CDR2 YNFKEQ. In DNA, the CDR3 is TGTGCCAGCAGCAAGCTCGGTGGGAGGACTGAAGCTTTCTTT. Translating it yields CASSKLGGRTEAFF.

In DNA, the CDR3 is TGTGCCAGCAGCTTCGGCTTTAACACCGGGGAGCTGTTTTTT. Amino acid sequence: CASSFGFNTGELFF. The chain carries TRBV13 and TRBJ2-2, with D uncertain. The length of the CDR3 is 14 residues. V lost 3 bases to trimming and J lost 2 bases, with 7 bases between them. CDR1 PRHDT and CDR2 FYEKMQ come from the germline V gene (reference sequence). The full variable domain, with the rest looked up from reference TRBV13 and TRBJ2-2, is AAGVIQSPRHLIKEKRETATLKCYPIPRHDTVYWYQQGPGQDPQFLISFYEKMQSDKGSIPDRFSAQQFSDYHSELNMSSLELGDSALYFCASSFGFNTGELFFGEGSRLTVL.

The chain couples TRBV5-6 to TRBJ2-5; 11 bases agree with TRBD2. The germline CDR1 and CDR2 sequences are SGHDT and YYEEEE. This CDR3 has 16 amino acids. Germline trimming cut 6 bases from V and 2 bases from J; bases unmatched to any gene: 9. The CDR3 loop is CASTSSGGPPQETQYF. In DNA, the CDR3 is TGTGCCAGCACCTCTAGCGGGGGGCCCCCGCAAGAGACCCAGTACTTC.

In this sample, this clone turned up once. The chain recombines TRBV7-2 with TRBJ2-7; D remains unclear. The CDR3 runs 15 residues. Germline V gene data show CDR1 as SGHTA and CDR2 as FQGNSA. V was shortened by 5 bases and J by 0 bases, with 14 bases between the two germline ends. DNA of the CDR3: TGTGCCAGCAGCCGAGTCGGCAGGAGCTCCTACGAGCAGTACTTC. Its translation: CASSRVGRSSYEQYF.

This clone was seen just once. The J gene is TRBJ2-5, the V gene TRBV27; perhaps TRBD2 as D (7 bases). The CDR3 has 14 amino acids. Trimming took off 3 bases at V and 4 bases at J, with 12 bases between the two ends. CDR1 and CDR2 (germline): MNHEY, SMNVEV (reference sequence). The DNA for the CDR3 is TGTGCCAGCAGTTTGGGGGGGGGCGGAGAGACCCAGTACTTC. It translates to CASSLGGGGETQYF.

This sequence joins TRBV7-9 and TRBJ2-7; D not certain. Trimming removed 5 bases from V and 2 bases from J, with 7 bases in between. Germline loops: CDR1 SEHNR, CDR2 FQNEAQ (reference sequence). The CDR3 is 12 residues long. DNA of the CDR3: TGTGCCAGCAGCCCTTTGGCCTACGAGCAGTACTTC. Translation gives CASSPLAYEQYF.

This clone was observed a single time. This chain connects TRBV29-1 to TRBJ2-7; D may be TRBD1 (6 bases). Trimming removed 4 bases from V and 6 bases from J, with 13 bases in between. Germline V lookup: CDR1 SQVTM, CDR2 ANQGSEA. The CDR3 totals 12 residues. DNA of the CDR3: TGCAGCGTTGCAACAGGGAGATTCGAGCAGTACTTC. It yields the protein CSVATGRFEQYF.

This sequence joins TRBV6-1 and TRBJ2-1; 7 bases are a match to TRBD2. CDR1 is MNHNS, CDR2 SASEGT, per germline. After removal of 1 base from V and 7 bases from J, the junction contained 16 bases not matched to a gene. The CDR3 is made up of 18 amino acids. CDR3 sequence: CASSEDLPGGGSRNEQFF. The CDR3, as DNA: TGTGCCAGCAGTGAAGATCTCCCCGGAGGCGGGAGTAGAAATGAGCAGTTCTTC.

A remark on this clone: One end of the junction varies from germline; a read error may be responsible. The chain links TRBV5-5 to TRBJ2-1; maybe TRBD1 (5 bases). There are 16 residues in the CDR3. CDR1 is SGHKS and CDR2 is YYEKEE in the germline V gene (reference sequence). The CDR3 coding sequence is TGTGCCAGCAGCTTAGGTTGGACAAGCTCCTTCAATGAGCAGTTCTTC. It encodes CASSLGWTSSFNEQFF. Variable domain in full (rest from reference TRBV5-5 and TRBJ2-1): DAGVTQSPTHLIKTRGQQVTLRCSPISGHKSVSWYQQVLGQGPQFIFQYYEKEERGRGNFPDRFSARQFPNYSSELNVNALLLGDSALYLCASSLGWTSSFNEQFFGPGTRLTVL.